This TCR beta chain was sequenced in a study of cytomegalovirus exposure and HLA in healthy donors. Findings and caveats of the study: Association of a missense DCLRE1C variant with TCR beta V- and J-gene trimming was reported in a later analysis. TRBV6-2, TRBV6-3 and other indistinguishable V segments were excluded. Most TCR beta V segments were productive about 87% or about 30% of the time in an earlier analysis.

In the case of this clone: Its specificity is not known.

Amplification used 60 Vbeta primers and 13 Jbeta primers. The table came from immunoSEQ multiplex PCR; TCRdb's copy has only in-frame clones and leaves some out. The repertoire has under 200,000 clones, 75% to 90% of them found once; the top ten carry 4.5%. When sampled, the donors appeared nominally healthy, though they likely had unrecorded immune exposures. The germline V gene encodes CDR1 MNHEY and CDR2 SMNVEV (reference sequence). CDR3 size: 14 residues. V was shortened by 9 bases and J by 2 bases, with 13 bases between the two germline ends. The sequence came from a woman aged 45-65 years in good health and CMV-seropositive. This chain joins TRBV27 and TRBJ2-2, with D unclear. Sequenced: PBMCs. The CDR3 here is CASTRSQNTGELFF. CDR3 in DNA: TGTGCCAGTACAAGGAGTCAAAACACCGGGGAGCTGTTTTTT.